Below, one T cell receptor (beta chain) is given with its context. Measured with immunoSEQ multiplex PCR; TCRdb has only the in-frame clones, and not every one. The sample yields some 170,000 clones, about 86% seen once. This entry is derived from a study of blood T cell repertoires in COVID-19. Those enrolled in Seattle joined during active infection and were followed longitudinally afterward. V shed 0 bases and J 4 bases; nucleotides not matched to a gene: 12. CDR1 MGHRA and CDR2 YSYEKL come from the germline V gene. This CDR3 has 17 amino acids. This chain links TRBV4-1 with TRBJ2-7, with 7 positions matching TRBD2. This receptor was taken from an older woman with COVID-19, enrolled during active disease. Sequenced input: peripheral blood. As DNA, the CDR3 is TGCGCCAGCAGCCAAGATAATGGCGGGAGACTCGATTACGAGCAGTACTTC. Its translation is CASSQDNGGRLDYEQYF.